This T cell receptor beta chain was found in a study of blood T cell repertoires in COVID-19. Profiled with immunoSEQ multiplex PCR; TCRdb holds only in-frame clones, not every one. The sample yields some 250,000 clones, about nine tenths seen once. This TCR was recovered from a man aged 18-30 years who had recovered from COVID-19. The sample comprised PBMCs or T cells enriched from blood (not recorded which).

The CDR3 DNA sequence: TGTGCCAGCAGCCTTTCCTTCAGACTAGCGGGGGGACAAGATACGCAGTATTTT. Its translation is CASSLSFRLAGGQDTQYF. V and J are TRBV14 and TRBJ2-3; 13 nucleotides match TRBD2. CDR3 length: 18 residues. Germline CDR1 SGHDN, CDR2 FVKESK. The V segment lost 4 bases and the J segment 5 bases; nucleotides outside the gene matches: 12. Filled out from reference TRBV14 and TRBJ2-3, the complete variable domain reads EAGVTQFPSHSVIEKGQTVTLRCDPISGHDNLYWYRRVMGKEIKFLLHFVKESKQDESGMPNNRFLAERTGGTYSTLKVQPAELEDSGVYFCASSLSFRLAGGQDTQYFGPGTRLTVL.